The 10 T cell receptor beta chains presented below share a single source sample, sequenced in a study of T-cell reconstitution after alpha-beta-depleted transplantation in children. Unique molecular identifiers were incorporated when the TCRbeta library was constructed. Each CDR3 protein is one row after TCRdb ran MiXCR on the PCR reads. The sample carries over 150,000 distinct CDR3 sequences, 11% recorded once. Sequencing used PBMCs, obtained before TCRalphabeta/CD19-depleted stem cell transplant. These receptors all stem from a boy aged 2 to 10 with acute myeloid leukemia, due to receive a stem cell transplant.

This clonotype was detected many times. The V gene is TRBV12-3 or TRBV12-4, the J gene TRBJ2-1, with a weak D call TRBD2 (5 bases). The CDR3 extends over 15 amino acids. The V end was cut by 2 bases, the J end by 1 base, with 9 bases between. The CDR3 here is CASSLLGRSYNEQFF. CDR3 sequence (DNA): TGTGCCAGCAGTTTATTGGGGAGATCCTACAATGAGCAGTTCTTC.

Ten or more counts support this clonotype. The chain has TRBV5-1 and TRBJ2-1, with 9 positions matching TRBD2. This CDR3 region has 15 residues. Germline-derived CDR1 and CDR2 are SGHRS and YFSETQ. The trim removed 3 bases at V and 6 bases at J, leaving 7 bases unmatched. Written as DNA, the CDR3 is TGCGCCAGCAGCTCCATAGCGGGAGAGGGCAATGAGCAGTTCTTC. As protein: CASSSIAGEGNEQFF.

The chain uses TRBV25-1 and TRBJ2-4, with D uncertain. Germline CDR1 MGHDK, CDR2 SYGVNS. The CDR3 sequence is 15 residues long. Between the trimmed V and J ends, which lost 2 bases and 10 bases, there was a span of 18 bases. Written as DNA, the CDR3 is TGTGCCAGCAGTGAAAAGGAGAAAGCCGTGAGAATTCAGTACTTC. This gives the protein CASSEKEKAVRIQYF. Supplemented by reference TRBV25-1 and TRBJ2-4, the full variable domain reads EADIYQTPRYLVIGTGKKITLECSQTMGHDKMYWYQQDPGMELHLIHYSYGVNSTEKGDLSSESTVSRIRTEHFPLTLESARPSHTSQYLCASSEKEKAVRIQYFGAGTRLSVL.

This clonotype was recorded many times. J is TRBJ1-2 and V is TRBV15; tentative D call: TRBD1 (6 bases). CDR1 and CDR2 from the germline V gene are LNHNV and YYDKDF (reference sequence). The germline V and J ends were trimmed by 6 bases and 8 bases, with 22 bases remaining between them. The CDR3 is 15 residues long. This CDR3 is CATSPKTGPTSGYTF. Written as DNA, the CDR3 is TGTGCCACCAGTCCGAAGACAGGCCCCACGTCGGGCTACACCTTC.

V usage is TRBV28 and J usage is TRBJ2-1; D may correspond to TRBD1 or TRBD2 (5 bases each). CDR1 MDHEN and CDR2 SYDVKM come from the germline V gene. The V and J ends lost 10 bases and 9 bases respectively, with 19 bases between them. The CDR3 runs 13 residues. In DNA, the CDR3 is TGTGCCACCCAACCTCCTCCCGGGACTGAGCAGTTCTTC. Translating it yields CATQPPPGTEQFF. Full variable domain (rest looked up from reference TRBV28 and TRBJ2-1): DVKVTQSSRYLVKRTGEKVFLECVQDMDHENMFWYRQDPGLGLRLIYFSYDVKMKEKGDIPEGYSVSREKKERFSLILESASTNQTSMYLCATQPPPGTEQFFGPGTRLTVL.

In its sample, this clonotype is medium-sized. The V gene is TRBV27, the J gene TRBJ2-4, with unresolved D. Trimming cost V 3 bases and J 6 bases, with 12 bases left between them. Germline CDR1 is MNHEY and CDR2 is SMNVEV (reference sequence). CDR3 size: 14 residues. CDR3 protein: CASSLTGPRNIQYF. CDR3 in DNA: TGTGCCAGCAGTTTGACCGGGCCTAGAAACATTCAGTACTTC.

At least ten counts were recorded for this clonotype. The rearrangement uses TRBV28 and TRBJ2-7; 12 nucleotides line up with TRBD2. V lost 2 bases to trimming and J lost 10 bases; unmatched junction nucleotides: 6. The CDR3 extends over 14 amino acids. Germline V lookup: CDR1 MDHEN, CDR2 SYDVKM. The chain's CDR3 is CASSLGSSGRAQYF. CDR3 DNA: TGTGCCAGCAGTTTAGGGTCTAGCGGGAGGGCCCAGTACTTC.

This clonotype was counted at least ten times. The CDR3 region has the DNA TGTGCCAGCAGTTTACAGGACACCGGGGAGCTGTTTTTT. Translated: CASSLQDTGELFF. The rearrangement joins TRBV12-3 or TRBV12-4 to TRBJ2-2; D is uncertain. V lost 2 bases and J 3 bases, leaving 4 bases between the germline ends. The CDR3 sequence is 13 residues long.

This rearrangement joins TRBV7-3 to TRBJ2-1, with 10 nucleotides matching TRBD2. Germline values: CDR1 SGHTA, CDR2 FQGTGA. The V and J ends lost 6 bases and 9 bases, in that order; junction bases with no gene match: 11. This CDR3 has 15 residues. This CDR3 reads CASRLGLAGDGEQFF. CDR3 bases: TGTGCCAGCAGGCTAGGGCTAGCGGGAGATGGTGAGCAGTTCTTC.

As concerns this clonotype: One end of the junction varies from germline; a read error may be responsible. The chain uses TRBV3-1 and TRBJ2-5; 12 positions match TRBD2. Germline V gives CDR1 LGHDT, CDR2 YNNKEL (reference sequence). CDR3 length equals 17 residues. CDR3 bases: TGTGCCTGCAGCCAAGGTCGAGGACTAGCGGGATCAGAGACCCAGTACTTC. It translates to CACSQGRGLAGSETQYF.